A single sample gave rise to the 15 T cell receptor beta chains below, sequenced in a study of technical replicates of blood from a few donors. Sequencing was performed with immunoSEQ multiplex PCR; in TCRdb, only in-frame clones are kept and a portion is missing. Among approximately 75,000 clones listed, approximately 96% were seen once. The sequenced material came from T cells isolated from PBMCs. Every receptor here comes from a human donor in good health.

The chain couples TRBV6-5 to TRBJ2-1, with 8 bases aligning to TRBD1. Trimming cost V 2 bases and J 3 bases; bases outside gene matches: 3. The CDR3 has 15 residues. Looked up from germline, CDR1 is MNHEY and CDR2 is SVGAGI. CDR3 region: CASSYGQGVYNEQFF. DNA of the CDR3: TGTGCCAGCAGTTACGGACAGGGTGTCTACAATGAGCAGTTCTTC.

The J gene is TRBJ2-7, the V gene TRBV15; D remains unclear. The CDR3 is 13 residues long. Germline CDR1 LNHNV, CDR2 YYDKDF (reference sequence). V lost 0 bases and J lost 2, with 5 bases in between. Written as DNA, the CDR3 is TGTGCCACCAGCAGAGATCCCGCCTACGAGCAGTACTTC. Residues: CATSRDPAYEQYF.

V gene TRBV10-2 combines with J gene TRBJ2-7; 9 bases fit TRBD2. There are 14 residues in the CDR3. Trimming removed 7 bases from V and 2 bases from J; junction bases left unmatched: 6. Germline loops: CDR1 WSHSY, CDR2 SAAADI. The CDR3, as DNA: TGCGCCAGCAAGAGACTAGCGGACCCCTACGAGCAGTACTTC. Encoded protein: CASKRLADPYEQYF.

The chain is built from TRBV6-1 and TRBJ1-4; D perhaps matches TRBD1 (5 bases). The CDR3 is 15 residues long. CDR1 is MNHNS and CDR2 is SASEGT in the germline V gene. V lost 0 bases, J lost 8 bases, and 13 bases lay in between. CDR3 residues: CASSEARSRGEKLFF. CDR3 nucleotide sequence: TGTGCCAGCAGTGAAGCAAGGTCAAGGGGCGAAAAACTGTTTTTT.

CDR3 region: CASSRERVIGELFF. CDR3 nucleotide sequence: TGTGCCAGCAGCCGAGAGAGAGTTATCGGGGAGCTGTTTTTT. The chain has TRBV7-7 and TRBJ2-2; D is unresolved. V shed 5 bases and J shed 7 bases, with 14 bases lying between them. This CDR3 has 14 residues. Looked up from germline, CDR1 is SSHAT and CDR2 is FNYEAQ (reference sequence).

The CDR3 DNA sequence: TGTGCCAGCAGGGAGCCCGGGTGGGAGCAGTACTTC. Residues: CASREPGWEQYF. The chain joins TRBV6-1 to TRBJ2-7, with unresolved D. The CDR3 is 12 amino acids. Trimming pared 6 bases from V and 7 bases from J, leaving 13 bases between. Germline V gene data show CDR1 as MNHNS and CDR2 as SASEGT.

V is TRBV10-3 and J is TRBJ2-1, with 8 bases aligning to TRBD1. Germline V gene sequence: CDR1 ENHRY, CDR2 SYGVKD. This CDR3 comprises 16 residues. The V gene end was trimmed by 6 bases and the J gene end by 5 bases; junction bases not matched to a gene: 12. This CDR3 is CAIRLGVDRVDNEQFF. The CDR3 DNA follows: TGTGCCATCAGGCTGGGGGTGGACAGGGTAGACAATGAGCAGTTCTTC.

The chain has TRBV27 and TRBJ2-7; 10 nucleotides line up with TRBD2. The CDR3 is made up of 17 amino acids. The V gene's germline CDR1 is MNHEY and CDR2 SMNVEV (reference sequence). CDR3 bases: TGTGCTACCTGGGTACTAGCGGGACCCAACAATACTTACGAGCAGTACTTC. Amino acids: CATWVLAGPNNTYEQYF.

This chain connects TRBV10-2 to TRBJ2-2; 7 nucleotides align to TRBD1. J was trimmed by 1 base and V by 4 bases; bases with no gene match: 0. The CDR3 has 14 residues. Germline V lookup: CDR1 WSHSY, CDR2 SAAADI. CDR3: CASSAGGNTGELFF. CDR3 DNA sequence: TGCGCCAGCAGTGCAGGGGGGAACACCGGGGAGCTGTTTTTT.

The chain recombines TRBV5-4 with TRBJ1-2; possible D gene TRBD1, 5 bases. Germline V gene sequence: CDR1 SGHNT, CDR2 YYREEE (reference sequence). This CDR3 comprises 15 residues. V lost 3 bases to trimming and J lost 1 base, with 13 bases between them. CDR3 nucleotides: TGTGCCAGCAGCTGGGGGGGACTCAGTAACTATGGCTACACCTTC. It encodes CASSWGGLSNYGYTF.

The chain combines TRBV5-1 with TRBJ2-1; D is uncertain. Germline assignment: CDR1 SGHRS and CDR2 YFSETQ. The V end lost 4 bases, the J end lost 13 bases, and 12 bases lay between the germline ends. This CDR3 is built from 11 residues. CDR3 nucleotide sequence: TGCGCCAGCAGCCTAAGGAGATTTCAGTTCTTC. Its translation: CASSLRRFQFF.

The rearrangement joins TRBV29-1 to TRBJ2-7; TRBD1 matches 7 bases. The J segment lost 5 bases and the V segment lost 6 bases, leaving 7 bases of the junction unmatched. The germline CDR1 and CDR2 sequences are SQVTM and ANQGSEA. CDR3 size: 12 residues. The DNA of the CDR3 is TGCAGCGTCCTGGGGACAGACAACGAGCAGTACTTC. As protein: CSVLGTDNEQYF.

V is TRBV15 and J is TRBJ2-3; 8 nucleotides line up with TRBD2. V was pared by 0 bases and J by 5 bases, with 4 bases of the junction left unmatched. CDR1 LNHNV and CDR2 YYDKDF come from the germline V gene (reference sequence). This CDR3 is 15 amino acids long. CDR3: CATSRDAGGKDTQYF. In nucleotides, the CDR3 is TGTGCCACCAGCAGAGACGCGGGGGGCAAAGATACGCAGTATTTT.

The chain uses TRBV7-2 and TRBJ2-7; 10 bases map to TRBD2. Germline CDR1 and CDR2: SGHTA and FQGNSA. V was pared by 5 bases and J by 7 bases, with 11 bases of the junction left unmatched. There are 15 residues in the CDR3. The CDR3 spells CASSVLAGAAGEQYF. As DNA, the CDR3 is TGTGCCAGCAGCGTCCTAGCGGGGGCCGCGGGGGAGCAGTACTTC.

Worth noting for this clone: The same CDR3 is also encoded by other DNA sequences in this sample. The V gene is TRBV7-3, the J gene TRBJ2-2; D possibly corresponds to TRBD2 (5 bases). The CDR3 extends over 13 amino acids. The germline V gene encodes CDR1 SGHTA and CDR2 FQGTGA. V lost 5 bases and J 6 bases, leaving 10 bases between the germline ends. The CDR3 region has the DNA TGTGCCAGCAGCCGCCTCGGGGCCGGGGAGCTGTTTTTT. Protein product: CASSRLGAGELFF.